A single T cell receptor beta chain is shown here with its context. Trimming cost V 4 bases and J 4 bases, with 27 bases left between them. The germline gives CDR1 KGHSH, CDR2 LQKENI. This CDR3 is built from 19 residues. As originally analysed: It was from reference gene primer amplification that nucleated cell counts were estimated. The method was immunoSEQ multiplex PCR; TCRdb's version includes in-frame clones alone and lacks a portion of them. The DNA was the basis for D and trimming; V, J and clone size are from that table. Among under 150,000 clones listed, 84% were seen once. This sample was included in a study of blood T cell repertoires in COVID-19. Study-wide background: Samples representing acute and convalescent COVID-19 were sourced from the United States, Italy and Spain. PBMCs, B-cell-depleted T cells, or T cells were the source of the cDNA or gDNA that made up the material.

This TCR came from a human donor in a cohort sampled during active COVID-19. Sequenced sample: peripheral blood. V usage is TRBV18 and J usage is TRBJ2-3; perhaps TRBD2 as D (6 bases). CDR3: CASSRLERLAGRSPDTQYF. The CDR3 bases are TGTGCCAGCTCACGTCTTGAAAGGCTGGCGGGGCGATCCCCAGATACGCAGTATTTT.